Sequencing of this TCR beta chain was carried out in a study of blood T cell repertoires in COVID-19 (dated by TCRdb to the early 2020s). For the wider study: The collaborator samples originated in the United States, Italy and Spain and spanned the acute and convalescent phases of COVID-19. The material from the prospective study consisted of cDNA or gDNA derived from T cells, B-cell-depleted T cells, or PBMCs. Subjects who had been exposed to COVID-19, were actively infected with it, or had recovered from it provided the deeply sampled blood TCRbeta repertoires that made up the dataset. The repertoires were released in a freely available public database intended as a resource for research on the immune response to SARS-CoV-2. Samples were obtained from the ongoing ImmuneRACE study (first 160 participants) and from 1,254 subjects provided by 6 global collaborators. Sample metadata almost always included a de-identified subject ID, COVID-19 status, age in years and sex. Where available, HLA class I and class II types were taken from metadata supplied by the sample provider and were not determined by assay-based typing. Summary of the overall study and its limitations: The quantity of clinical and demographic metadata differed by source and by participant and was supplied without curation.

As to this clone: Its antigen is unknown. Per-nucleotide qualities are absent, and no much larger clonotype sits a single base away.

TCRbeta CDR3 regions were amplified from genomic DNA by means of the immunoSEQ Assay, a bias-controlled multiplex PCR. The original methods were these. The number of nucleated cells in each sample was estimated by amplification of reference gene primers within the assay. To quantify the absolute abundance of each unique TCRbeta CDR3 rearrangement, sequence reads were collapsed and filtered. For each sample, productive Simpson clonality was calculated as the square root of Simpson's diversity index over productive rearrangements. TCRdb retrieved this table from immuneACCESS and kept in-frame rearrangements only. Not all clones are present; in checked studies, unresolved V genes account for under half, and no reason is known for the remainder. V, J and clone size are those of that table, while D and trimming were read from the DNA. The sample records about 76,000 clones, around 75% of which are singletons. The ten most abundant clones make up roughly 20% of the sample.

The CDR3 has 17 amino acids, counting the end cysteine and phenylalanine. Only CDR3 DNA is held: 51 bases, read in frame from base 1. Trimming costs V 6 bases and J 0 bases, and their ends lie 18 bases apart. From the germline V gene (reference sequence), CDR1 is MNHEY and CDR2 is SMNVEV. The collaborating institutions used their own protocols to collect whole blood in K2EDTA tubes. For TCRbeta analysis, collaborators shipped samples in one of three forms: frozen whole blood, isolated PBMCs, or DNA extracted from either of those sample types. The sequence links TRBV27 to TRBJ1-3; the D gene is possibly TRBD1, with 6 bases matching. This receptor was taken from a man aged 65 to 79 with acute or convalescent COVID-19. Sequencing was performed on peripheral blood. The bases read TGTGCCAGCAGGAGGGGGGGTGTAGGGTACTCTGGAAACACCATATATTTT. Its protein product is CASRRGGVGYSGNTIYF.